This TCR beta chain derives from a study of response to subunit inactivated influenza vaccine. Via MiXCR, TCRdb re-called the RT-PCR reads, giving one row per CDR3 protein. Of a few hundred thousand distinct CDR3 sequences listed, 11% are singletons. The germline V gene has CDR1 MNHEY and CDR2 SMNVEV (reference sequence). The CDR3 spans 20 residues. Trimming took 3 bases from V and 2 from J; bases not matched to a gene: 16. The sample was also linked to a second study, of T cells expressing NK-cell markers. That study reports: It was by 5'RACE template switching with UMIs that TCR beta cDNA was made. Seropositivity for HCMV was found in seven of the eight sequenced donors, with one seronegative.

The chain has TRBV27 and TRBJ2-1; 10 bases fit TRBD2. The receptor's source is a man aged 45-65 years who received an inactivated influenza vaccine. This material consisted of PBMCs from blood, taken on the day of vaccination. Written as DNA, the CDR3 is TGTGCCAGCAGTTTCAGGCGATGGATTAGCGGGGGGCAGACCTACAATGAGCAGTTCTTC. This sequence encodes CASSFRRWISGGQTYNEQFF.